This is a list of T cell receptor beta chains from one sample in a study of T and B cells in COVID-19 patients. TCRdb ran MiXCR on the multiplex PCR reads and lists one entry per CDR3 protein. The data hold about 990 distinct CDR3 sequences, with 25% to 30% observed a single time. Material for sequencing was blood. The receptors were gathered from a human donor with active COVID-19. Each CDR3 is given with its conserved first and last residue.

>TRBV10-3|TRBJ1-3
CAILDRDSGNTIYF
>TRBV12-3/TRBV12-4|TRBJ1-6
CASSPGTGNSPLHF
>TRBV13|TRBJ2-3
CASSLEGEGGTDTQYF
>TRBV19|TRBJ2-4
CASSIPGTAKNIQYF
>TRBV5-1|TRBJ2-3
CASRLGLAGGDTQYF
>TRBV6-5|TRBJ2-5
CASSSGLAGGPRWGQETQYF
>TRBV6-5|TRBJ2-1
CASSASGGANEQFF
>TRBV11-2|TRBJ2-5
CASRHGTGGTETQYF
>TRBV5-5|TRBJ1-4
CASSPYYSTNEKLFF
>TRBV13|TRBJ2-2
CASGLEGRGGELFF
>TRBV5-1|TRBJ2-2
CASRIGTENTGELFF